This record covers a single TCR beta chain. Germline V lookup: CDR1 GTSNPN, CDR2 SVGIG (reference sequence). The ends were cut back, 3 bases at V and 2 bases at J, with 13 bases in the middle. CDR3 length: 14 residues. The data originate from a study of blood T cell repertoires in COVID-19. Study as a whole: From the United States, Italy and Spain came samples of acute and convalescent COVID-19. Sample material is recorded as cDNA or gDNA derived from T cells, B-cell-depleted T cells, or PBMCs.

Original processing notes: Estimates of nucleated cell counts were drawn from the amplification of reference gene primers. Method: immunoSEQ multiplex PCR; TCRdb's copy keeps in-frame clones and lacks some. V and J calls and clone size are as listed in that table; D and trimming were resolved from the DNA. The sample consists of about 46,000 clones, about 90% of them appearing once. The V gene is TRBV30, the J gene TRBJ1-1; tentative D call: TRBD1 (6 bases). The clonotype originates from a human donor in a cohort sampled during active COVID-19. What was sequenced was peripheral blood. DNA of the CDR3: TGTGCCTGGAGCTCCGGGACATCAAACACTGAAGCTTTCTTT. This gives the protein CAWSSGTSNTEAFF.